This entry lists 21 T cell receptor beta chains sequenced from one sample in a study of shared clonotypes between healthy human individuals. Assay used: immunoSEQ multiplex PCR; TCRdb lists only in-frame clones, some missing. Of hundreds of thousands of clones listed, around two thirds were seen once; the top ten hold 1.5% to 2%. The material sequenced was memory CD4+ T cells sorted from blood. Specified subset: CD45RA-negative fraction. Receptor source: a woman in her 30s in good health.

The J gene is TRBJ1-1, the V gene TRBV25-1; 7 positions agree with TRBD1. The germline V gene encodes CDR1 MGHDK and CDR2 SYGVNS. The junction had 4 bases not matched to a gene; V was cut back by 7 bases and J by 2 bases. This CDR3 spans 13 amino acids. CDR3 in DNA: TGTGCCAGCAACGACAGGGCAAACACTGAAGCTTTCTTT. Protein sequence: CASNDRANTEAFF.

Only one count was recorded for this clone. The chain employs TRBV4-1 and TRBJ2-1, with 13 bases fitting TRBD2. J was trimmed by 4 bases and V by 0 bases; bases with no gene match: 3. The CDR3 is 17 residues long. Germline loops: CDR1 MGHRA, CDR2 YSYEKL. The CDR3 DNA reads TGCGCCAGCAGCCAAGAAAGGACTAGCGGGAGTTACAATGAGCAGTTCTTC. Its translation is CASSQERTSGSYNEQFF.

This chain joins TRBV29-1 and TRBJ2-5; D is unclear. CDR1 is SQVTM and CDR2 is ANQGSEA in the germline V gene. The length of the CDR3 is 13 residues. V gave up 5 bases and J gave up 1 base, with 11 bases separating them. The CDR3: CSVRGRLQETQYF. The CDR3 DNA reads TGCAGCGTTCGTGGTCGTCTCCAAGAGACCCAGTACTTC.

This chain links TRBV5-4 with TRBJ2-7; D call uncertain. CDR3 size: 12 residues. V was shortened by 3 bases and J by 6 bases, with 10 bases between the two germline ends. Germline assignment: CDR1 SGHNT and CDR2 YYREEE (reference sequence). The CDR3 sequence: CASSSEYSEQYF. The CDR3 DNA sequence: TGTGCCAGCAGCTCTGAGTATTCCGAGCAGTACTTC.

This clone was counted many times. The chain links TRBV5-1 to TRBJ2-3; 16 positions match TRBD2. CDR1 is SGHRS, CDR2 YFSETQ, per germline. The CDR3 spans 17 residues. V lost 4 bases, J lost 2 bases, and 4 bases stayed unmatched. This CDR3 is CASSQGLAGGVTDTQYF. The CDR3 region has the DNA TGCGCCAGCAGCCAGGGACTAGCGGGAGGGGTCACAGATACGCAGTATTTT.

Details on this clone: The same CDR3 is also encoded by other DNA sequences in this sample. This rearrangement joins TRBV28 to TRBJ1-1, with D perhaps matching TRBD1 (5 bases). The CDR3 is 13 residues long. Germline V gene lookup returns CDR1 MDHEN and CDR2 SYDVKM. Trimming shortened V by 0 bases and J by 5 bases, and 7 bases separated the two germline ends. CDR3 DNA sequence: TGTGCCAGCAGTTTATGGAGGGGAACTGAAGCTTTCTTT. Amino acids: CASSLWRGTEAFF.

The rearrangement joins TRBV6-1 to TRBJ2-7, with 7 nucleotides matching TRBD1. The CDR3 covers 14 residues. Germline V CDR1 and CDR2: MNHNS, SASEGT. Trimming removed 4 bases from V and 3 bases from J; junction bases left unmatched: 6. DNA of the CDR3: TGTGCCAGCAGTGCAAAACGGGACAGCTACGAGCAGTACTTC. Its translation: CASSAKRDSYEQYF.

CDR3 protein: CASSLPPGRRGSYEQYF. The CDR3 DNA reads as TGTGCCAGCAGTTTACCCCCCGGCAGGCGAGGGTCCTACGAGCAGTACTTC. The chain employs TRBV27 and TRBJ2-7, with D perhaps matching TRBD2 (5 bases). The length of the CDR3 is 17 residues. V was shortened by 2 bases and J by 1 base, with 18 bases between the two germline ends. Germline lookup yields CDR1 MNHEY and CDR2 SMNVEV (reference sequence).

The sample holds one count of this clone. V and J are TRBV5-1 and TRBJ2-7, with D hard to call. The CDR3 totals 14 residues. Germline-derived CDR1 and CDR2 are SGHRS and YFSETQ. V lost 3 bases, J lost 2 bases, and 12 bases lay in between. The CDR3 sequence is CASSSDVPPYEQYF. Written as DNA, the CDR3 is TGCGCCAGCAGCTCGGACGTACCACCCTACGAGCAGTACTTC.

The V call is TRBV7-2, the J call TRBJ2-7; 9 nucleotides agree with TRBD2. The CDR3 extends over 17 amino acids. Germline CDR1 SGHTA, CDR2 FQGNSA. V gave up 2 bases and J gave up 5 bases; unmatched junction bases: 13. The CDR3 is CASSLLIGIAGVDEQYF. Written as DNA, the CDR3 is TGTGCCAGCAGCTTACTCATCGGAATAGCGGGAGTTGACGAGCAGTACTTC. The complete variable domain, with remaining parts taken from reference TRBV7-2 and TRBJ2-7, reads GAGVSQSPSNKVTEKGKDVELRCDPISGHTALYWYRQSLGQGLEFLIYFQGNSAPDKSGLPSDRFSAERTGGSVSTLTIQRTQQEDSAVYLCASSLLIGIAGVDEQYFGPGTRLTVT.

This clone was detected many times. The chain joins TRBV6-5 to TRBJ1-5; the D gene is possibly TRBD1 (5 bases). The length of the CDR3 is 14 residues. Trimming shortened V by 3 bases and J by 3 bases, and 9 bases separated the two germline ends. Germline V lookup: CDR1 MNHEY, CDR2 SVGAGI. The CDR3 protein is CASSYTGHNQPQHF. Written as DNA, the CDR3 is TGTGCCAGCAGTTATACAGGACACAATCAGCCCCAGCATTTT.

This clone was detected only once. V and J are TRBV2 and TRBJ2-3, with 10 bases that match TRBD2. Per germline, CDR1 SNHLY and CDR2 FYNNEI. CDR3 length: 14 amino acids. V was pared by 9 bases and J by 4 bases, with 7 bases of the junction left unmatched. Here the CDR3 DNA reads TGTGCCAGTAGGTGGACTAGCGGCGCAGATACGCAGTATTTT. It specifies CASRWTSGADTQYF.

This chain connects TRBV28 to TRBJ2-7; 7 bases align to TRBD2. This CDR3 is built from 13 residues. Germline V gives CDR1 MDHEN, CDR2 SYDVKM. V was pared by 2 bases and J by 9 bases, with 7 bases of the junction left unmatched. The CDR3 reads CASSLIGQRGQYF. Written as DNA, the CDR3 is TGTGCCAGCAGTTTAATAGGGCAGCGGGGGCAGTACTTC. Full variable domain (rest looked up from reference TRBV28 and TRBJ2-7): DVKVTQSSRYLVKRTGEKVFLECVQDMDHENMFWYRQDPGLGLRLIYFSYDVKMKEKGDIPEGYSVSREKKERFSLILESASTNQTSMYLCASSLIGQRGQYFGPGTRLTVT.

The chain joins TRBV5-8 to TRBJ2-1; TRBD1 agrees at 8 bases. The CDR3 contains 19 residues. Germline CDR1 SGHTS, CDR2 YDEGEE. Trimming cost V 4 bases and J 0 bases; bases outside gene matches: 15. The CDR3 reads CASSARQGPRGNSYNEQFF. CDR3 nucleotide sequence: TGTGCCAGCAGCGCAAGACAGGGGCCGCGGGGAAACTCCTACAATGAGCAGTTCTTC.

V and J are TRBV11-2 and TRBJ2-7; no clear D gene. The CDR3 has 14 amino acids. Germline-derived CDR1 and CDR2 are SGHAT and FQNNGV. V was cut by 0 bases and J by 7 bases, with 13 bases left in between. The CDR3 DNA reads TGTGCCAGCAGCTTAGATCCGGATCGGCGGGAGCAGTACTTC. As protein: CASSLDPDRREQYF. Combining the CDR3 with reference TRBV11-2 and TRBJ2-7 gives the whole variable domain EAGVAQSPRYKIIEKRQSVAFWCNPISGHATLYWYQQILGQGPKLLIQFQNNGVVDDSQLPKDRFSAERLKGVDSTLKIQPAKLEDSAVYLCASSLDPDRREQYFGPGTRLTVT.

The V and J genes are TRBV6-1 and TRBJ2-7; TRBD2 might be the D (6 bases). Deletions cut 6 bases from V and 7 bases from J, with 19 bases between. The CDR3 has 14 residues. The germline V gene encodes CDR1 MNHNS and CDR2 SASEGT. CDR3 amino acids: CASRKSHKAGEQYF. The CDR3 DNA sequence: TGTGCCAGCAGGAAAAGCCACAAGGCGGGGGAGCAGTACTTC.

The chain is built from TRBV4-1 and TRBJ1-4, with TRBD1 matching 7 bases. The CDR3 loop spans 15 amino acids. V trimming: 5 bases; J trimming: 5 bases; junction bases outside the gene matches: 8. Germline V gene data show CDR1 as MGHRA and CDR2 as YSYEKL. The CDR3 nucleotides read TGCGCCAGCAGCGCCATGACAGGGAGGAATGAAAAACTGTTTTTT. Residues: CASSAMTGRNEKLFF.

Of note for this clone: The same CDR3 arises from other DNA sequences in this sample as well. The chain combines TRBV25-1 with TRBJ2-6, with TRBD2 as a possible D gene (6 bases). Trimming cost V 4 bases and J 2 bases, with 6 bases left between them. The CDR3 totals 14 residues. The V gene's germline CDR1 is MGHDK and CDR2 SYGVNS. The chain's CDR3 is CASSGGAGANVLTF. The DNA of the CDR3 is TGTGCCAGCAGTGGGGGGGCTGGGGCCAACGTCCTGACTTTC.

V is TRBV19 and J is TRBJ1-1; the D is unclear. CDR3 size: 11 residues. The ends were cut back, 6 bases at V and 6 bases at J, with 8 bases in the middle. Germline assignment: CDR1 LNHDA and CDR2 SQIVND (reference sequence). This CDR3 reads CASSQRAEAFF. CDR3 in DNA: TGTGCCAGTAGCCAGAGGGCTGAAGCTTTCTTT.

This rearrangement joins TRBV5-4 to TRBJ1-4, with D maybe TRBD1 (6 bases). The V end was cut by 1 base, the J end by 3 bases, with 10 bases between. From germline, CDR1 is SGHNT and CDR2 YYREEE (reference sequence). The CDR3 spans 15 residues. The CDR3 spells CASSLTDSSNEKLFF. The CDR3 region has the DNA TGTGCCAGCAGCTTGACGGACAGCTCTAATGAAAAACTGTTTTTT. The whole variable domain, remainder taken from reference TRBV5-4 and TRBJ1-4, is ETGVTQSPTHLIKTRGQQVTLRCSSQSGHNTVSWYQQALGQGPQFIFQYYREEENGRGNFPPRFSGLQFPNYSSELNVNALELDDSALYLCASSLTDSSNEKLFFGSGTQLSVL.

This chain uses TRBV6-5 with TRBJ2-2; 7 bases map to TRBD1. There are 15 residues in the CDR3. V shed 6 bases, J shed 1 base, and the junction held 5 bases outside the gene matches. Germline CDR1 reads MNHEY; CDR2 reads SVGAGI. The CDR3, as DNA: TGTGCCAGCAGAACAGGACAGGTGAACACCGGGGAGCTGTTTTTT. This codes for CASRTGQVNTGELFF.